The text below deals with one TCR beta chain. Its target is unknown. The junction and the germline gene differ at one end; a read error may be behind it. The data were obtained in a study of T cells in Graves' hyperthyroidism and ophthalmopathy. Study as a whole: Peripheral blood was taken when the disease was first diagnosed, before any treatment began.

Germline lookup yields CDR1 SEHNR and CDR2 FQNEAQ (reference sequence). The CDR3 has 13 amino acids. Authors of the study amplified TCR beta CDR3 regions from RNA transcripts. TCR CDR3 underwent first-round RT-PCR with the HTBI primer set. One entry per CDR3 protein, called by TCRdb with MiXCR from the multiplex PCR reads. The sample has fewer than 450,000 distinct CDR3 sequences, roughly 15% seen once. Whole-study results and caveats: Most thyroid clonotypes that were expanded above 0.001 also turned up in blood.

The TCR comes from a woman between 55 and 75 years old with Graves' ophthalmopathy. Sequencing was carried out using blood. V is TRBV7-9 and J is TRBJ1-1, with D hard to call. The CDR3 DNA follows: TGTGCCGGCAGCTTAGGCACGAACACTGAAGCTTTCTTT. Its translation is CAGSLGTNTEAFF.